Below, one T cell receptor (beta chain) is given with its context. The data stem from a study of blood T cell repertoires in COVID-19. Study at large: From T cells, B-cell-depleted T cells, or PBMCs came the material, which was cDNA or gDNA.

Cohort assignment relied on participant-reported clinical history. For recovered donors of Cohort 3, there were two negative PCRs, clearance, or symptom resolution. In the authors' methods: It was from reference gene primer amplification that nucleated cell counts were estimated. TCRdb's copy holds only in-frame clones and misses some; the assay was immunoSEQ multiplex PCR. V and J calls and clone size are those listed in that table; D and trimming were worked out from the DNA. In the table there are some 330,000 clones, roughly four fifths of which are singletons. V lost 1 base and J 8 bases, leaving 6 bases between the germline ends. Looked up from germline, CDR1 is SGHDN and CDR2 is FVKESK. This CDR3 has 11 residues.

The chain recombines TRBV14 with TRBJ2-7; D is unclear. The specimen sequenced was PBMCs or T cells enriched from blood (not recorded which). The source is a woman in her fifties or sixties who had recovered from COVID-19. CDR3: CASSQGPKQYF. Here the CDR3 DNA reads TGTGCCAGCAGCCAAGGGCCAAAGCAGTACTTC.